The T cell receptor beta chain described here comes from a study of molecular identifiers for immune sequencing clone quantification. The CDR3 consists of 15 residues. The V gene's germline CDR1 is MNHEY and CDR2 SVGAGI. Trimming pared 0 bases from V and 2 bases from J, leaving 11 bases between. In TCRdb, the PCR reads were re-called with MiXCR into one record per CDR3 protein. The sample lists approximately 97,000 distinct CDR3 sequences; under 40% were seen once. As concerns this clonotype: The CDR3 does not close with the conserved phenylalanine or tryptophan, likely indicating a read error.

The V and J genes are TRBV6-5 and TRBJ2-7, with D tentatively TRBD2 (6 bases). This receptor was taken from a human donor in good health. Some libraries in this study had Jurkat cell RNA spiked in. What was sequenced was naive CD8+ T cells from blood, with Jurkat cell RNA spiked in. The subset was: FACS-sorted CD8+CD4-CCR7+CD45RA+ naive T cells. For the CDR3, the DNA is TGTGCCAGCAGTTACTCGGGACGGGGGACCTACGAGCAGTACTAC. Translation: CASSYSGRGTYEQYY.